Listed below are T cell receptor beta chains from one sample, sequenced in a study of shared clonotypes between healthy human individuals. Repertoires were generated with immunoSEQ multiplex PCR, while TCRdb's copy carries only in-frame clones and drops some. The sample comprises some 1,400,000 clones, more than 95% of which are singletons, and 1% to 1.5% rests with the top ten. Sequencing used naive CD4+ T cells sorted from blood. These receptors all come from a man aged 30-40 years in good health. Each CDR3 is given with its conserved first and last residue. The D gene is left open where the match is weak. A row's size may be missing; if present it is once, few, many or a size class.

NA TRBJ2-1 TRBV28 NA TGTGCCAGCAGTTATACCGGCTCCTACAATGAGCAGTTCTTC CASSYTGSYNEQFF
TRBD1 TRBJ2-7 TRBV5-1 NA TGCGCCAGCAGCCTGGGGACAGCGATCTACGAGCAGTACTTC CASSLGTAIYEQYF
NA TRBJ2-1 TRBV6-4 NA TGTGCCAGCAAGCAGATTCCGGGACTCCGAAATGAGCAGTTCTTC CASKQIPGLRNEQFF
TRBD1 TRBJ1-4 TRBV5-1 once TGCGCCAGCAGCTTAGGACAGGGTGGTGAAAAACTGTTTTTT CASSLGQGGEKLFF
TRBD2 TRBJ2-1 TRBV9 NA TGTGCCAGCAGCGTAGGGGGCGGGAGATCGTACAATGAGCAGTTCTTC CASSVGGGRSYNEQFF
NA TRBJ2-7 TRBV10-1 NA TGCGCCAGCAGACCCGGGGTTGACTTAGACGAGCAGTACTTC CASRPGVDLDEQYF
NA TRBJ2-1 TRBV15 NA TGTGCCACCAGCAGGGGGGGGACAGAAAGTCGCAATGAGCAGTTCTTC CATSRGGTESRNEQFF
NA TRBJ2-7 TRBV11-1 NA TGTGCCAGCAGCTTAGGGAACCTCTTCTACGAGCAGTACTTC CASSLGNLFYEQYF
NA TRBJ2-7 TRBV6-1 NA TGTGCCAGCAGCGGACTCCTCTCTGGCGAGCAGTACTTC CASSGLLSGEQYF
TRBD1 TRBJ1-4 TRBV10-3 NA TGTGCCATCAGTCCTGACAGGGTTGCTAATGAAAAACTGTTTTTT CAISPDRVANEKLFF
TRBD1 TRBJ1-3 TRBV5-1 NA TGCGCCAGCAGCCAGACAGGGACAGGACGAGGAAACACCATATATTTT CASSQTGTGRGNTIYF
NA TRBJ2-2 TRBV5-1 NA TGCGCCAGCAGCTTGGGGACAGCGACACCCGGGGAGCTGTTTTTT CASSLGTATPGELFF
TRBD1 TRBJ2-3 TRBV5-5 NA TGTGCCAGCAGCTTGTCAGGGGGAGAAGATACGCAGTATTTT CASSLSGGEDTQYF
NA TRBJ1-1 TRBV13 NA TGTGCCACCGAATTTCGCGGGGTCGACACTGAAGCTTTCTTT CATEFRGVDTEAFF
NA TRBJ1-1 TRBV10-3 NA TGTGCCACCTCAGGGGCCGCGCGCGCGCCTGAAGCTTTCTTT CATSGAARAPEAFF
NA TRBJ2-5 TRBV5-1 NA TGCGCCAGCAGCTTAGCAGAGACCCAGTACTTC CASSLAETQYF
TRBD1 TRBJ1-5 TRBV10-2 NA TGCGCCAGCACTGACAGGGCAAATCAGCCCCAGCATTTT CASTDRANQPQHF
NA TRBJ2-2 TRBV29-1 NA TGCAGCGTTAGGGTCTCGAACACCGGGGAGCTGTTTTTT CSVRVSNTGELFF
TRBD1 TRBJ1-5 TRBV15 NA TGTGCCACCGGGACAGACTTTAATCAGCCCCAGCATTTT CATGTDFNQPQHF
TRBD1 TRBJ1-2 TRBV5-4 NA TGTGCCAGCAGCTTGGTTGGGACAGGGGCCTTGTCTGACTATGGCTACACCTTC CASSLVGTGALSDYGYTF
TRBD2 TRBJ2-7 TRBV19 NA TGTGCCAGTAGTGTGGAAGCTAGCGGGAGCTCCTACGAGCAGTACTTC CASSVEASGSSYEQYF
NA TRBJ2-2 TRBV29-1 NA TGCAGCGTTGATACCTCGGCGAGCGGGGAGCTGTTTTTT CSVDTSASGELFF
NA TRBJ1-3 TRBV2 NA TGTGCCAGCAGCACCGACAGTTTCTACTCTGGAAACACCATATATTTT CASSTDSFYSGNTIYF
NA TRBJ2-3 TRBV18 once TGTGCCAGCTCACCGGCCCCGGGTCCGATCCTTAGCACAGATACGCAGTATTTT CASSPAPGPILSTDTQYF
NA TRBJ2-3 TRBV11-2 NA TGTGCCAGCAGCTCAAGGTCGGGGTTCACAGATACGCAGTATTTT CASSSRSGFTDTQYF
NA TRBJ2-2 TRBV5-5 NA TGTGCCAGCAGCTTGGAGGGAGCTCGCTCCGGGGAGCTGTTTTTT CASSLEGARSGELFF
TRBD1 TRBJ2-7 TRBV15 NA TGTGCCACCAGCAGAGATAAAAGACAGGGGGGATCAGACGAGCAGTACTTC CATSRDKRQGGSDEQYF
NA TRBJ1-5 TRBV30 NA TGTGCCTGGAGTGGGGGGTTGAATCAGCCCCAGCATTTT CAWSGGLNQPQHF
TRBD2 TRBJ2-2 TRBV7-9 NA TGTGCCAGCAGCTTACGAGCGGGAGCGAACACCGGGGAGCTGTTTTTT CASSLRAGANTGELFF
TRBD2 TRBJ2-3 TRBV5-1 NA TGCGCCAGCAGCCTGGCGGGAGAGAGCACAGATACGCAGTATTTT CASSLAGESTDTQYF
NA TRBJ2-1 TRBV2 NA TGTGCCAGCAGCCTTAAGACGAACTACAATGAGCAGTTCTTC CASSLKTNYNEQFF